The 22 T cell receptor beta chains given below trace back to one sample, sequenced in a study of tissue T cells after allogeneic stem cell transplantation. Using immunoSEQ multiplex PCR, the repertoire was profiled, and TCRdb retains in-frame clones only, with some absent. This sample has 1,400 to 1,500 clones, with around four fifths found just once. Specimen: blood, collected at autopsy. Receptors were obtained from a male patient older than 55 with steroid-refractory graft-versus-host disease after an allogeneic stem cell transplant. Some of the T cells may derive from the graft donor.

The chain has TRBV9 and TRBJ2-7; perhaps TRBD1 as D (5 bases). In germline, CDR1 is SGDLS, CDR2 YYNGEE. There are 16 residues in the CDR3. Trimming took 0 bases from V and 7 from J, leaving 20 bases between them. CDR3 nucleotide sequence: TGTGCCAGCAGCGTAGGACTTACAGGCCCGCCAGGGGAGCAGTACTTC. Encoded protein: CASSVGLTGPPGEQYF.

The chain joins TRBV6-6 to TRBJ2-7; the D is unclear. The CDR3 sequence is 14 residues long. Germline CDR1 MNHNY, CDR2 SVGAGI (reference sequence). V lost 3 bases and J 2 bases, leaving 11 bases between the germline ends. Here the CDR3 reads CASSYLPQTYEQYF. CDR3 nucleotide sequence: TGTGCCAGCAGTTATCTTCCGCAGACCTACGAGCAGTACTTC.

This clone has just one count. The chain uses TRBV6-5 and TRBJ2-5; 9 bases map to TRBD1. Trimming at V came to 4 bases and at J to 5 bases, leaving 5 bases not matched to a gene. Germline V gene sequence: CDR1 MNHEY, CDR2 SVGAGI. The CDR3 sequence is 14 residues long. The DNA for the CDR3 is TGTGCCAGCAGTTCCAACAGGGGGCACGAGACCCAGTACTTC. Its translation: CASSSNRGHETQYF.

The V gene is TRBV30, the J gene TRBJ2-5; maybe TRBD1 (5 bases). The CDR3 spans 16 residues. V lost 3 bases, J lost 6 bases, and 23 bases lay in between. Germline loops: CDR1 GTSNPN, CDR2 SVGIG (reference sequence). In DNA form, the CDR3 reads TGTGCCTGGAGCGCCCGCTGGACACAGGCGGAAAAGACCCAGTACTTC. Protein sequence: CAWSARWTQAEKTQYF.

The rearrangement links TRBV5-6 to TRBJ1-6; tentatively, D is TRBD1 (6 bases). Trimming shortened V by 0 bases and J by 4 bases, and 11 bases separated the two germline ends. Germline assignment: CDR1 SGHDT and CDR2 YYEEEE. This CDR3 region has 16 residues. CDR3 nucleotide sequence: TGTGCCAGCAGCTTGGCCAGACAGGTATATAATTCACCCCTCCACTTT. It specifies CASSLARQVYNSPLHF.

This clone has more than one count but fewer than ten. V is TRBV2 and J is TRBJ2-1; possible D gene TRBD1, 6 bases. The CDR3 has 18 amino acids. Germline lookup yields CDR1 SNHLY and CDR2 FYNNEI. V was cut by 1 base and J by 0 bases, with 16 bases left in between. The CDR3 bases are TGTGCCAGCAGTGAAGAGTGGGGGCAGCAAAGCTCCTACAATGAGCAGTTCTTC. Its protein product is CASSEEWGQQSSYNEQFF. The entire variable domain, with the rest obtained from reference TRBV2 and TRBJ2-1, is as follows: EPEVTQTPSHQVTQMGQEVILRCVPISNHLYFYWYRQILGQKVEFLVSFYNNEISEKSEIFDDQFSVERPDGSNFTLKIRSTKLEDSAMYFCASSEEWGQQSSYNEQFFGPGTRLTVL.

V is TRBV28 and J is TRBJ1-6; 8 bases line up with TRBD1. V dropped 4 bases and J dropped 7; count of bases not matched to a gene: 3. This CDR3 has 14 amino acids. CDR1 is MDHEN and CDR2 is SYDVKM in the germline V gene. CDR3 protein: CASSSTGVNSPLHF. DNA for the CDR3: TGTGCCAGCAGTTCGACAGGGGTCAATTCACCCCTCCACTTT.

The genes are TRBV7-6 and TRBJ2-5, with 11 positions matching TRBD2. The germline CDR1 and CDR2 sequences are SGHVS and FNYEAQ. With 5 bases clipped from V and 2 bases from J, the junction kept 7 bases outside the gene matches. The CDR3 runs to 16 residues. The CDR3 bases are TGTGCCAGCAGCCGGCCGGGACTAGCGGATCAAGAGACCCAGTACTTC. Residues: CASSRPGLADQETQYF.

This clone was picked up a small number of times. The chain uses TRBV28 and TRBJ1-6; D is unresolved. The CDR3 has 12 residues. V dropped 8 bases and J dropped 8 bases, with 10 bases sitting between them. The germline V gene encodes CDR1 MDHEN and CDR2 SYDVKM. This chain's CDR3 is CASSRTDSPLHF. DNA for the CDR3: TGTGCCAGCTCTAGGACGGATTCACCCCTCCACTTT.

CDR3 amino acids: CASSTGGAGTDTQYF. In DNA form, the CDR3 reads TGTGCCAGCAGTACTGGGGGGGCCGGCACAGATACGCAGTATTTT. The chain employs TRBV28 and TRBJ2-3, with D perhaps matching TRBD2 (7 bases). V was shortened by 5 bases and J by 1 base, with 13 bases between the two germline ends. Germline-derived CDR1 and CDR2 are MDHEN and SYDVKM. This CDR3 spans 15 amino acids.

CDR3 nucleotides: TGTGCCAGCAGCACAGGAAGAACTGGAAACACCATATATTTT. Translation: CASSTGRTGNTIYF. This chain uses TRBV4-2 with TRBJ1-3; tentatively, D is TRBD1 (5 bases). The V and J ends lost 5 bases and 2 bases respectively, with 10 bases between them. This CDR3 comprises 14 residues. Germline CDR1 and CDR2: LGHNA and YNFKEQ.

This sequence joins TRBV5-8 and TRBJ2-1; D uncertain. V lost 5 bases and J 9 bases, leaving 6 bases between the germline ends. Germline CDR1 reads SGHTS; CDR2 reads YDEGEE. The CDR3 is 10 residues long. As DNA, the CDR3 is TGTGCCAGCAGTCGCAGTGAGCAGTTCTTC. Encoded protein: CASSRSEQFF.

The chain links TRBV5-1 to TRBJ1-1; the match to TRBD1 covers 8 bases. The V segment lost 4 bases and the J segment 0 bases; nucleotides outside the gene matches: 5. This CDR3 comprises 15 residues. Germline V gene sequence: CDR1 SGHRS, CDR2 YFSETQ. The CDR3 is CASSGGQGMNTEAFF. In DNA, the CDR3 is TGCGCCAGCAGCGGTGGACAGGGAATGAACACTGAAGCTTTCTTT. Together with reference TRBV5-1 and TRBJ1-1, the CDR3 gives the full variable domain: KAGVTQTPRYLIKTRGQQVTLSCSPISGHRSVSWYQQTPGQGLQFLFEYFSETQRNKGNFPGRFSGRQFSNSRSEMNVSTLELGDSALYLCASSGGQGMNTEAFFGQGTRLTVV.

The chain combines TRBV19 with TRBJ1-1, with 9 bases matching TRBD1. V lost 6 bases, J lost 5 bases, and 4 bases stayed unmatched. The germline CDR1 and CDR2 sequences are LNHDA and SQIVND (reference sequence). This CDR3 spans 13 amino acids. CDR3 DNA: TGTGCCAGTAGCGAACAGGGGGCGACTGAAGCTTTCTTT. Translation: CASSEQGATEAFF. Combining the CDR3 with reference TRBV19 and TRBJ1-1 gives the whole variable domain DGGITQSPKYLFRKEGQNVTLSCEQNLNHDAMYWYRQDPGQGLRLIYYSQIVNDFQKGDIAEGYSVSREKKESFPLTVTSAQKNPTAFYLCASSEQGATEAFFGQGTRLTVV.

CDR3 nucleotide sequence: TGTGCCAGCAGCCACCCGCCGGGACTGGACTATGGCTACACCTTC. This codes for CASSHPPGLDYGYTF. The V gene is TRBV4-2, the J gene TRBJ1-2, with D perhaps matching TRBD1 (5 bases). The germline V and J ends were trimmed by 3 bases and 3 bases, with 14 bases remaining between them. CDR3 length equals 15 residues. CDR1 is LGHNA, CDR2 YNFKEQ, per germline.

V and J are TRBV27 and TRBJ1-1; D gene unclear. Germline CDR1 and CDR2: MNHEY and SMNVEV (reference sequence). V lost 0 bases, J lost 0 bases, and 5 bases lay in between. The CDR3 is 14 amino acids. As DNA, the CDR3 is TGTGCCAGCAGTTTATCATCGGTGAACACTGAAGCTTTCTTT. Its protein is CASSLSSVNTEAFF.

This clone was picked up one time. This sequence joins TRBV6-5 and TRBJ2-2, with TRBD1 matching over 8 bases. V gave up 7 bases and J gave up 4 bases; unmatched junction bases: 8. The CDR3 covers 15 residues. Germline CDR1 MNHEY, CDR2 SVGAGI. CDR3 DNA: TGTGCCAGCATCACAGGGGGAGGTCGCACCGGGGAGCTGTTTTTT. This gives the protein CASITGGGRTGELFF.

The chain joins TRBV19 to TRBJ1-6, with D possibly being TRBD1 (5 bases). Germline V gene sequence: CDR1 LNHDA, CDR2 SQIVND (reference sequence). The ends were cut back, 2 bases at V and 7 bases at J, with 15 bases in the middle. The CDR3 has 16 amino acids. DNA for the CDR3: TGTGCCAGTAGTATAAGTGTACAGGCGCCGAATTCACCCCTCCACTTT. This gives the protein CASSISVQAPNSPLHF.

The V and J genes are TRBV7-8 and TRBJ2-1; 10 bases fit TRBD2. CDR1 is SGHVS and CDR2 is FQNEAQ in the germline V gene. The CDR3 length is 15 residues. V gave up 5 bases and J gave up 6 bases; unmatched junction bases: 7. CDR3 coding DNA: TGTGCCAGCAGCCCCCCACAGCGGGGGGGCAATGAGCAGTTCTTC. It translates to CASSPPQRGGNEQFF.

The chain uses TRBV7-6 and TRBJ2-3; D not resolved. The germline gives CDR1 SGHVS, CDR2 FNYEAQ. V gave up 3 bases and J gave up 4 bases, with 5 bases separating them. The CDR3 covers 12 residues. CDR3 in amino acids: CASSFLADTQYF. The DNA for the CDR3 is TGTGCCAGCAGCTTTCTCGCAGATACGCAGTATTTT.

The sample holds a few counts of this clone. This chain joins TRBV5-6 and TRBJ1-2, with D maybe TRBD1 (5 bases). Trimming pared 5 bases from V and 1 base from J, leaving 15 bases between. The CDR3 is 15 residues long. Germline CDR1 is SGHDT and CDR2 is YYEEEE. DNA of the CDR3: TGTGCCAGCAGGCGGGCCCAGGGATTTAACTATGGCTACACCTTC. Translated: CASRRAQGFNYGYTF.

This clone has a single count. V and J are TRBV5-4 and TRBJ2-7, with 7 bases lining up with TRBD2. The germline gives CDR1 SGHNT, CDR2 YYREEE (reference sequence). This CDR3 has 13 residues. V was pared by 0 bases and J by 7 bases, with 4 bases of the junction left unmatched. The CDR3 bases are TGTGCCAGCAGCTTGGTGAGAGCGGGAGAGCAGTACTTC. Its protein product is CASSLVRAGEQYF. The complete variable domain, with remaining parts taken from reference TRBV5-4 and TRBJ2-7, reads ETGVTQSPTHLIKTRGQQVTLRCSSQSGHNTVSWYQQALGQGPQFIFQYYREEENGRGNFPPRFSGLQFPNYSSELNVNALELDDSALYLCASSLVRAGEQYFGPGTRLTVT.